These 12 T cell receptor beta chains came from one sample sequenced in a study of T cells in Graves' hyperthyroidism and ophthalmopathy. It was RNA transcripts that yielded the amplified TCR beta CDR3 regions. Primed by the HTBI set, a first-round RT-PCR was run on the TCR CDR3. MiXCR, applied by TCRdb to the multiplex PCR reads, yields one record per CDR3 protein. The sample lists more than 450,000 distinct CDR3 sequences; 20% were seen once. Sequenced sample: blood. The receptor set was obtained from a middle-aged man with Graves' ophthalmopathy.

In its sample, this clonotype was seen many times. The rearrangement uses TRBV12-3 or TRBV12-4 and TRBJ2-3; the match to TRBD2 covers 7 bases. The CDR3 is 14 residues long. V gave up 6 bases and J gave up 4 bases; unmatched junction bases: 7. The CDR3: CASSLAVRSDTQYF. CDR3 sequence (DNA): TGTGCCAGCAGCCTAGCGGTCCGTTCAGATACGCAGTATTTT.

The chain uses TRBV7-8 and TRBJ2-1; D ambiguous. There are 17 residues in the CDR3. Trimming pared 3 bases from V and 5 bases from J, leaving 20 bases between. Per the germline V gene, CDR1 is SGHVS and CDR2 is FQNEAQ. The CDR3 DNA follows: TGTGCCAGCAGCTTCCGGAGAAGGTCGGCCTCGAACAATGAGCAGTTCTTC. Translating it yields CASSFRRRSASNNEQFF. Using reference TRBV7-8 and TRBJ2-1 for the parts outside the CDR3, the full variable domain is GAGVSQSPRYKVAKRGQDVALRCDPISGHVSLFWYQQALGQGPEFLTYFQNEAQLDKSGLPSDRFFAERPEGSVSTLKIQRTQQEDSAVYLCASSFRRRSASNNEQFFGPGTRLTVL.

This clonotype was observed a few times. The rearrangement links TRBV20-1 to TRBJ2-7; 7 bases line up with TRBD2. Per the germline V gene, CDR1 is DFQATT and CDR2 is SNEGSKA (reference sequence). The CDR3 consists of 15 residues. With 0 bases clipped from V and 2 bases from J, the junction kept 7 bases outside the gene matches. The CDR3 region is CSARDRRAGAYEQYF. DNA for the CDR3: TGCAGTGCTAGAGATAGAAGGGCGGGAGCCTACGAGCAGTACTTC.

This chain uses TRBV20-1 with TRBJ1-1; D not resolved. The germline V and J ends were trimmed by 0 bases and 8 bases, with 13 bases remaining between them. CDR1 DFQATT and CDR2 SNEGSKA come from the germline V gene (reference sequence). This CDR3 comprises 13 residues. The CDR3 is CSARDGITLEAFF. The CDR3 region has the DNA TGCAGTGCTAGAGATGGGATAACACTAGAAGCTTTCTTT.

This clonotype was observed a few times. The V and J genes are TRBV7-8 and TRBJ2-5; 7 positions agree with TRBD2. Unmatched junction bases numbered 12, after V lost 1 base and J lost 7 bases. The CDR3 sequence is 16 residues long. Germline lookup yields CDR1 SGHVS and CDR2 FQNEAQ. DNA of the CDR3: TGTGCCAGCAGCTTAGAGGCTAGCGCGGGAGTTGTGACCCAGTACTTC. This translates into CASSLEASAGVVTQYF.

This clonotype occurred a few times. The CDR3 here is CASSASGNTIYF. DNA of the CDR3: TGTGCCAGCAGTGCATCTGGAAACACCATATATTTT. This chain uses TRBV2 with TRBJ1-3; D not resolved. The CDR3 sequence is 12 residues long. V lost 4 bases and J lost 1, with 2 bases in between. CDR1 and CDR2 (germline): SNHLY, FYNNEI.

CDR3 residues: CSALYTGVGNTIYF. CDR3 sequence (DNA): TGCAGTGCCCTCTACACAGGGGTGGGAAACACCATATATTTT. V gene TRBV20-1 combines with J gene TRBJ1-3, with 7 bases matching TRBD1. CDR3 length equals 14 residues. Trimming removed 6 bases from V and 4 bases from J; junction bases left unmatched: 9. Germline V gene data show CDR1 as DFQATT and CDR2 as SNEGSKA (reference sequence).

V and J are TRBV30 and TRBJ2-3; no firm D call. The CDR3 consists of 12 residues. V was clipped by 3 bases and J by 0 bases, with 4 bases between them. From germline, CDR1 is GTSNPN and CDR2 SVGIG (reference sequence). The CDR3 protein is CAWRESTDTQYF. The CDR3 coding sequence is TGTGCCTGGAGGGAGAGCACAGATACGCAGTATTTT.

This rearrangement joins TRBV20-1 to TRBJ1-5; 10 nucleotides agree with TRBD1. The germline V gene has CDR1 DFQATT and CDR2 SNEGSKA (reference sequence). CDR3 length equals 13 residues. V lost 3 bases and J lost 8; bases outside the gene matches: 4. The CDR3, as DNA: TGCAGTGCTAGGGGGGACAGGGGTAAGCCCCAGCATTTT. The encoded protein is CSARGDRGKPQHF.

The rearrangement links TRBV6-5 to TRBJ2-1; a possible D gene is TRBD2 (6 bases). The ends were cut back, 2 bases at V and 5 bases at J, with 10 bases in the middle. The length of the CDR3 is 14 residues. Germline V gene sequence: CDR1 MNHEY, CDR2 SVGAGI. The DNA for the CDR3 is TGTGCCAGCAGTTACGGGACTGAGGACAATGAGCAGTTCTTC. It codes for CASSYGTEDNEQFF.

V is TRBV15 and J is TRBJ1-4, with TRBD1 matching over 10 bases. Germline trimming cut 0 bases from V and 7 bases from J; bases unmatched to any gene: 5. Germline lookup yields CDR1 LNHNV and CDR2 YYDKDF (reference sequence). This CDR3 is 16 amino acids long. CDR3 loop: CATSRDRGQGSEKLFF. The CDR3 coding sequence is TGTGCCACCAGCAGAGATAGGGGACAGGGGAGTGAAAAACTGTTTTTT.

This clonotype was counted ten times or more. This sequence joins TRBV12-3 or TRBV12-4 and TRBJ2-7; the D gene is possibly TRBD2 (5 bases). The CDR3 sequence is 14 residues long. V lost 10 bases, J lost 0 bases, and 16 bases lay in between. The CDR3 is CATSGPTSSYEQYF. CDR3 sequence (DNA): TGTGCCACCTCGGGCCCTACTAGCTCCTACGAGCAGTACTTC.